The source of this T cell receptor beta chain is a study of blood T cell repertoires in COVID-19. Study summary: Italy, Spain and the United States were the sources of the convalescent and acute COVID-19 samples.

Study processing details: Researchers report that nucleated cell counts were estimated from reference gene primer amplification. The data were produced by immunoSEQ multiplex PCR, yet TCRdb's version contains in-frame clones alone and is incomplete. That table is the source of V, J and clone size, and D and trimming were worked out from the DNA. The sample carries some 110,000 clones, approximately 80% recorded once. This CDR3 is built from 16 residues. The V gene's germline CDR1 is ENHRY and CDR2 SYGVKD. V gave up 0 bases and J gave up 6 bases, with 15 bases separating them. The sequencing sample was made of peripheral blood. The chain joins TRBV10-3 to TRBJ1-5, with a weak D call TRBD1 (6 bases). The receptor's source is a man older than 75 with acute or convalescent COVID-19. The DNA for the CDR3 is TGTGCCATCAGTGAGTCCGCGACAGGTATTGCTCAGCCCCAGCATTTT. It translates to CAISESATGIAQPQHF.